This is a list of T cell receptor beta chains from one sample in a study of blood T cells in healthy people across ages. TCRdb re-called the 5' RACE reads through MiXCR, storing one row per CDR3 protein. The profile covers about 1.4 million distinct CDR3 sequences, with approximately 63% appearing a single time and 6.5% to 8.5% taken by the ten largest. Sequenced material: blood. The receptor source for this set is a man younger than 35 in good health. Each CDR3 is given with its conserved first and last residue. The D gene is left open where the match is weak. Size is stated for part of the rows, as once, few or many counts, or as a class when the clone is expanded.

D gene | J gene | V gene | clone size | CDR3 protein | CDR3 DNA
TRBD1 | TRBJ2-7 | TRBV19 | - | CASSWTGLSEQYF | TGTGCCAGTAGCTGGACAGGGCTTAGCGAGCAGTACTTC
- | TRBJ1-4 | TRBV12-3/TRBV12-4 | - | CASSFDGFQVKLFF | TGTGCCAGCAGTTTTGATGGCTTCCAAGTAAAACTGTTTTTT
- | TRBJ2-7 | TRBV4-1 | few | CASSQEDSHYEQYF | TGCGCCAGCAGCCAAGAAGACAGCCACTACGAGCAGTACTTC
- | TRBJ2-7 | TRBV7-9 | - | CASREAEEQYF | TGTGCCAGCAGGGAGGCCGAAGAGCAGTACTTC
- | TRBJ2-5 | TRBV7-2 | - | CASSLVWGGETQYF | TGTGCCAGCAGCTTAGTCTGGGGTGGGGAGACCCAGTACTTC
- | TRBJ2-7 | TRBV20-1 | few | CSAAGTPSYEQYF | TGCAGTGCTGCGGGGACACCTTCCTACGAGCAGTACTTC
- | TRBJ2-3 | TRBV6-1 | - | CASQLSDTQYF | TGTGCCAGTCAATTGTCGGATACGCAGTATTTT
- | TRBJ2-5 | TRBV12-3/TRBV12-4 | once | CASSFPGTPQETQYF | TGTGCCAGCTCCTTCCCGGGGACTCCGCAAGAGACCCAGTACTTC
- | TRBJ1-5 | TRBV4-1 | - | CASSQERGTQSNQPQHF | TGCGCCAGCAGCCAAGAACGAGGGACACAAAGCAATCAGCCCCAGCATTTT
TRBD1 | TRBJ1-5 | TRBV6-2/TRBV6-3 | - | CASSYLGQGHSNQPQHF | TGTGCCAGCAGTTACCTGGGACAGGGCCATAGCAATCAGCCCCAGCATTTT
- | TRBJ2-1 | TRBV29-1 | - | CSVVIGGNEQFF | TGCAGCGTTGTAATAGGTGGCAATGAGCAGTTCTTC
- | TRBJ1-1 | TRBV6-2/TRBV6-3 | many | CASSYSAENTEAFF | TGTGCCAGCAGTTACTCAGCTGAGAACACTGAAGCTTTCTTT
- | TRBJ2-3 | TRBV28 | - | CASSLDGGRPTDTQYF | TGTGCCAGCAGTTTGGATGGGGGCAGGCCCACAGATACGCAGTATTTT
- | TRBJ2-2 | TRBV11-2 | few | CASSPVGAANTGELFF | TGTGCCAGCAGCCCGGTTGGCGCTGCGAACACCGGGGAGCTGTTTTTT
TRBD2 | TRBJ2-5 | TRBV20-1 | few | CSASFRTSGIRETQYF | TGCAGTGCTAGTTTCAGGACTAGCGGGATTCGGGAGACCCAGTACTTC
TRBD1 | TRBJ2-1 | TRBV7-2 | - | CASSPDRWHNEQFF | TGTGCCAGCAGCCCGGACAGGTGGCACAATGAGCAGTTCTTC
- | TRBJ2-7 | TRBV2 | - | CASSEEVDNWTVTYEQYF | TGTGCCAGCAGTGAAGAGGTAGATAATTGGACAGTGACGTACGAGCAGTACTTC
- | TRBJ2-7 | TRBV9 | once | CASHPREASPYEQYF | TGTGCCAGCCATCCCCGAGAGGCCTCCCCCTACGAGCAGTACTTC
- | TRBJ2-7 | TRBV25-1 | few | CASSAPGTAIYEQYF | TGTGCCAGCAGTGCCCCGGGCACAGCGATCTACGAGCAGTACTTC
- | TRBJ1-2 | TRBV4-1 | - | CASSTKGPYGYTF | TGCGCCAGCAGCACAAAGGGGCCCTATGGATACACCTTC
- | TRBJ2-7 | TRBV6-6 | few | CASSYGTQIYEQYF | TGTGCCAGCAGTTACGGGACCCAGATCTACGAGCAGTACTTC
- | TRBJ2-6 | TRBV12-3/TRBV12-4 | few | CASRDPGRNSGANVLTF | TGTGCCAGCAGGGACCCCGGACGTAACTCTGGGGCCAACGTCCTGACTTTC
TRBD2 | TRBJ2-5 | TRBV6-2/TRBV6-3 | once | CACRTSGGETQYF | TGTGCCTGCAGAACTAGCGGGGGAGAGACCCAGTACTTC
TRBD1 | TRBJ2-5 | TRBV2 | - | CASSPVGWTGKTQYF | TGTGCCAGCTCACCCGTTGGCTGGACAGGCAAGACCCAGTACTTC
TRBD1 | TRBJ2-5 | TRBV7-9 | - | CASSFNTGGRETQYF | TGTGCCAGCAGCTTCAACACAGGGGGCAGAGAGACCCAGTACTTC
- | TRBJ1-2 | TRBV3-1 | - | CTSSPLGKTSTDSGYGYTF | TGTACCAGCAGCCCGTTAGGTAAAACCTCGACAGATTCGGGATATGGCTACACCTTC
- | TRBJ1-1 | TRBV28 | - | CASSATFRAEAFF | TGTGCCAGCAGTGCGACGTTCCGCGCTGAAGCTTTCTTT
TRBD1 | TRBJ1-1 | TRBV29-1 | - | CSVALRTGGEAFF | TGCAGCGTTGCCCTTAGGACAGGGGGCGAAGCTTTCTTT
TRBD1 | TRBJ2-1 | TRBV12-3/TRBV12-4 | - | CASSRDSPPWGNEQFF | TGTGCCAGCAGTCGGGACAGTCCCCCCTGGGGGAATGAGCAGTTCTTC
- | TRBJ2-3 | TRBV5-1 | few | CASSLAVANTDTQYF | TGCGCCAGCAGCTTGGCGGTAGCTAACACAGATACGCAGTATTTT
- | TRBJ2-3 | TRBV2 | - | CASNTGLFADTQYF | TGTGCCAGCAACACAGGGCTTTTTGCAGATACGCAGTATTTT
- | TRBJ2-1 | TRBV24-1 | - | CATSVGRASYNEQFF | TGTGCCACCAGTGTGGGCAGGGCTTCCTACAATGAGCAGTTCTTC
- | TRBJ1-2 | TRBV19 | - | CASNRGNYGYTF | TGTGCCAGTAATCGGGGGAACTATGGCTACACCTTC
TRBD2 | TRBJ2-5 | TRBV9 | - | CASSGPGTTPPETQYF | TGTGCCAGCAGCGGGCCCGGGACTACTCCCCCAGAGACCCAGTACTTC
TRBD2 | TRBJ2-5 | TRBV7-2 | - | CASSSGLAAETQYF | TGTGCCAGCAGCTCCGGACTAGCGGCAGAGACCCAGTACTTC
- | TRBJ2-6 | TRBV4-1 | - | CASKVGAGANVLTF | TGCGCCAGCAAGGTAGGGGCCGGGGCCAACGTCCTGACTTTC
TRBD1 | TRBJ2-6 | TRBV7-2 | - | CASSRQGATLSGANVLTF | TGTGCCAGCAGCCGACAGGGGGCCACCCTCTCTGGGGCCAACGTCCTGACTTTC
TRBD2 | TRBJ2-7 | TRBV5-1 | - | CASSLGGGYSYEQYF | TGCGCCAGCAGCTTGGGGGGGGGTTACTCCTACGAGCAGTACTTC
- | TRBJ1-5 | TRBV5-6 | - | CASSLGSKPQHF | TGTGCCAGCAGCTTGGGCAGTAAGCCCCAGCATTTT
- | TRBJ2-3 | TRBV5-6 | - | CASSYRHTQYF | TGTGCCAGCAGCTACCGTCATACGCAGTATTTT
TRBD1 | TRBJ2-2 | TRBV2 | - | CASSGQGATGELFF | TGTGCCAGCAGTGGTCAGGGGGCGACCGGGGAGCTGTTTTTT
- | TRBJ1-6 | TRBV20-1 | few | CSARDDSASYNSPLHF | TGCAGTGCTAGAGACGACAGTGCTTCCTATAATTCGCCCCTCCACTTT
- | TRBJ1-2 | TRBV18 | few | CASSPRGRGTYGYTF | TGTGCCAGCTCACCAAGGGGCAGGGGAACGTATGGCTACACCTTC
TRBD2 | TRBJ2-5 | TRBV29-1 | - | CSAARRLAEETQYF | TGCAGCGCCGCCAGACGCCTAGCGGAAGAGACCCAGTACTTC
TRBD2 | TRBJ2-3 | TRBV11-2 | - | CASSSRNLAGVTDTQYF | TGTGCCAGCAGCTCCCGAAACCTAGCGGGAGTGACAGATACGCAGTATTTT
- | TRBJ2-3 | TRBV27 | - | CASSLSRVSVDTQYF | TGTGCCAGCAGTTTATCCAGAGTGTCAGTAGATACGCAGTATTTT
TRBD1 | TRBJ2-4 | TRBV28 | few | CASTTGSNQYF | TGTGCCAGCACGACAGGGAGCAATCAGTACTTC
TRBD1 | TRBJ1-1 | TRBV10-3 | few | CAISDSGTVNEAFF | TGTGCCATCAGTGATTCCGGGACAGTTAATGAAGCTTTCTTT
- | TRBJ2-7 | TRBV2 | - | CASHRLQNSYEQYF | TGTGCCAGCCACCGACTCCAAAACTCCTACGAGCAGTACTTC
TRBD2 | TRBJ2-7 | TRBV6-2/TRBV6-3 | - | CASSGTSDEQYF | TGTGCCAGCAGTGGGACTAGCGATGAGCAGTACTTC
- | TRBJ2-7 | TRBV3-1 | few | CASSHWQPGGEQYF | TGTGCCAGCAGCCACTGGCAACCTGGGGGCGAGCAGTACTTC
- | TRBJ2-3 | TRBV5-4 | few | CASSLGQPITDTQYF | TGTGCCAGCAGCTTGGGACAGCCCATCACAGATACGCAGTATTTT
- | TRBJ2-3 | TRBV7-6 | - | CASSAQTSTDTQYF | TGTGCCAGCAGCGCACAGACTAGCACAGATACGCAGTATTTT